The 10 T cell receptor beta chains below come from one sample, sequenced in a study of cytomegalovirus exposure and HLA in healthy donors. Researchers ran the PCR with 60 Vbeta and 13 Jbeta primers. Measured with immunoSEQ multiplex PCR; TCRdb has only the in-frame clones, and not every one. The profile shows some 180,000 clones, approximately 84% of them singletons. The sample taken for sequencing was PBMCs. These receptors were taken from a man younger than 40 in good health and CMV-seropositive.

J is TRBJ2-3 and V is TRBV19; 8 bases match TRBD2. Per germline, CDR1 LNHDA and CDR2 SQIVND (reference sequence). V shed 5 bases and J 4 bases; nucleotides not matched to a gene: 8. There are 15 residues in the CDR3. CDR3: CASSGAGGAADTQYF. CDR3 coding DNA: TGTGCCAGTAGTGGGGCGGGGGGCGCAGCAGATACGCAGTATTTT.

This clone was seen a few times. J is TRBJ2-5 and V is TRBV4-2; 7 bases fit TRBD1. This CDR3 comprises 15 residues. Per the germline V gene, CDR1 is LGHNA and CDR2 is YNFKEQ. V trimming: 3 bases; J trimming: 1 base; junction bases outside the gene matches: 5. The CDR3 here is CASSHSDRVQETQYF. The DNA of the CDR3 is TGTGCCAGCAGCCACTCCGACAGGGTCCAAGAGACCCAGTACTTC.

The genes are TRBV29-1 and TRBJ1-5; D not certain. The CDR3 extends over 13 amino acids. Germline V gene sequence: CDR1 SQVTM, CDR2 ANQGSEA. V was trimmed by 4 bases and J by 6 bases, leaving 13 bases between them. This CDR3 reads CSVGTNSGQPQHF. CDR3 nucleotides: TGCAGCGTTGGGACTAACAGCGGTCAGCCCCAGCATTTT.

This clone showed up just a few times. CDR3 DNA: TGTGCCAGCAGTCTTAGCGGGACCCTAAGGGATGAGCAGTTCTTC. It translates to CASSLSGTLRDEQFF. The chain couples TRBV6-6 to TRBJ2-1; 8 nucleotides agree with TRBD2. The CDR3 is 15 amino acids. The germline CDR1 and CDR2 sequences are MNHNY and SVGAGI (reference sequence). V lost 5 bases and J lost 8; bases outside the gene matches: 11.

V and J are TRBV7-9 and TRBJ2-3; D perhaps matches TRBD2 (5 bases). The CDR3 has 15 amino acids. The germline V gene encodes CDR1 SEHNR and CDR2 FQNEAQ (reference sequence). V was cut by 5 bases and J by 2 bases, with 14 bases left in between. The CDR3 is CASSRRTGDTDTQYF. In DNA form, the CDR3 reads TGTGCCAGCAGCCGGAGGACTGGGGACACAGATACGCAGTATTTT.

The chain recombines TRBV9 with TRBJ2-1, with TRBD2 as a possible D gene (6 bases). The length of the CDR3 is 21 residues. Germline V CDR1 and CDR2: SGDLS, YYNGEE. Deletions cut 0 bases from V and 2 bases from J, with 27 bases between. CDR3 residues: CASSVAPLGLGGTFTYNEQFF. CDR3 nucleotides: TGTGCCAGCAGCGTAGCACCTCTGGGGTTAGGCGGGACTTTTACCTACAATGAGCAGTTCTTC.

The J gene is TRBJ1-5, the V gene TRBV10-2; weak D call: TRBD1 (6 bases). V gave up 6 bases and J gave up 9 bases, with 18 bases separating them. The CDR3 spans 14 residues. Germline CDR1 is WSHSY and CDR2 is SAAADI. The CDR3 region has the DNA TGCGCCAGCAGGAGGGGGGGACACCCATGGCCCCAGCATTTT. Translating it yields CASRRGGHPWPQHF.

This chain joins TRBV10-3 and TRBJ1-2; the match to TRBD1 covers 8 bases. The CDR3 consists of 15 residues. Trimming at V came to 2 bases and at J to 0 bases, leaving 2 bases not matched to a gene. The germline V gene encodes CDR1 ENHRY and CDR2 SYGVKD. In nucleotides, the CDR3 is TGTGCCATCAGTGAGACAGGGGGGACTAACTATGGCTACACCTTC. Translating gives CAISETGGTNYGYTF.

The chain couples TRBV7-2 to TRBJ2-1; a weak D match, TRBD2 (6 bases). V lost 4 bases, J lost 4 bases, and 14 bases lay in between. Germline-derived CDR1 and CDR2 are SGHTA and FQGNSA. The CDR3 extends over 15 amino acids. The CDR3 is CASSSVPAGYNEQFF. The DNA of the CDR3 is TGTGCCAGCAGCTCCGTCCCCGCGGGGTACAATGAGCAGTTCTTC.

The chain has TRBV30 and TRBJ1-4, with no clear D. The CDR3 contains 12 residues. Germline V gives CDR1 GTSNPN, CDR2 SVGIG (reference sequence). Trimming took 0 bases from V and 4 from J, leaving 3 bases between them. CDR3 loop: CAWSVVNEKLFF. For the CDR3, the DNA is TGTGCCTGGAGTGTCGTTAATGAAAAACTGTTTTTT.